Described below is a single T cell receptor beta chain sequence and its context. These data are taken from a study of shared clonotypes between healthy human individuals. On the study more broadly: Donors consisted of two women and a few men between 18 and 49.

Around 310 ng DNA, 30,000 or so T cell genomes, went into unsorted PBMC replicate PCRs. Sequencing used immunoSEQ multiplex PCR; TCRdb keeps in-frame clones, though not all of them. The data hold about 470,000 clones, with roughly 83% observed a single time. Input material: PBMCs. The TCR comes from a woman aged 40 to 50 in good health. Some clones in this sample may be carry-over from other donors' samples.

The chain's CDR3 is CASSPSRLGLAPNEQFF. The DNA of the CDR3 is TGCGCCAGCAGCCCGTCACGGCTGGGACTAGCGCCTAATGAGCAGTTCTTC. This rearrangement joins TRBV4-1 to TRBJ2-1; 10 bases agree with TRBD2. This CDR3 is 17 amino acids long. In germline, CDR1 is MGHRA, CDR2 YSYEKL. The V and J ends lost 4 bases and 7 bases, in that order; junction bases with no gene match: 13.